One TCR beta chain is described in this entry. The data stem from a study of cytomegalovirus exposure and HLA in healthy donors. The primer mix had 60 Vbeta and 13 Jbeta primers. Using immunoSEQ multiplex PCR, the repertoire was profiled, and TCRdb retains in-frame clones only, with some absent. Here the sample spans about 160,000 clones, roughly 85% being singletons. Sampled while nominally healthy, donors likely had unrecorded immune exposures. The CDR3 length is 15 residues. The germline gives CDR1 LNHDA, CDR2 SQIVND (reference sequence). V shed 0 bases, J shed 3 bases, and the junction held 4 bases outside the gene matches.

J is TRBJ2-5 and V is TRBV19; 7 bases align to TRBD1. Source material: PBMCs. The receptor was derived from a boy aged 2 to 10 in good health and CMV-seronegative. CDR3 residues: CASSIDGTVKETQYF. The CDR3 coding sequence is TGTGCCAGTAGTATAGATGGGACAGTAAAAGAGACCCAGTACTTC.